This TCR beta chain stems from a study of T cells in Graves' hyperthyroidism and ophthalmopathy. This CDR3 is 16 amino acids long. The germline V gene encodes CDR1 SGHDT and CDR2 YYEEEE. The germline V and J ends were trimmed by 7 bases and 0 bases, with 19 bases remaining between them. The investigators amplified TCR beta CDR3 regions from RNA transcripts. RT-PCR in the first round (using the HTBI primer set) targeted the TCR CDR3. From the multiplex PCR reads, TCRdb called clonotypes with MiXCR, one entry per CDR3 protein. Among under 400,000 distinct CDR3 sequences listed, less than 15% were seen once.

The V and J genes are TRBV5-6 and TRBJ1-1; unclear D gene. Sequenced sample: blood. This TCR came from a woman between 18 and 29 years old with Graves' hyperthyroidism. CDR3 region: CASGSGIGSMNTEAFF. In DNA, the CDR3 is TGTGCCAGCGGGAGTGGAATAGGTTCCATGAACACTGAAGCTTTCTTT.